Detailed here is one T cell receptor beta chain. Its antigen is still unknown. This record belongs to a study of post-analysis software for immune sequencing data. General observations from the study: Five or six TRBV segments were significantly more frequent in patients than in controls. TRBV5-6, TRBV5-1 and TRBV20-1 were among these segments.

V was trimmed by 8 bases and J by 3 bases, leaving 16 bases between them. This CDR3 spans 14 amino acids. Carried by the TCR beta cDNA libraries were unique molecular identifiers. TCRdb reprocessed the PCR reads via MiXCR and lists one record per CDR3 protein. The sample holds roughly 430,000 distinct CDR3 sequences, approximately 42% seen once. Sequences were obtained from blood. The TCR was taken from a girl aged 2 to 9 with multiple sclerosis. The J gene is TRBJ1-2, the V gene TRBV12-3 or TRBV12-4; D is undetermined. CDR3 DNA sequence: TGTGCCAGCTCACCCACCTCAGGTCACTATGGCTACACCTTC. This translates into CASSPTSGHYGYTF.